Following are 19 T cell receptor beta chains from one sample sequenced in a study of CD8 T cells in ankylosing spondylitis. Study-wide results and caveats: Typical of ankylosing spondylitis blood, it appeared, was a TCR beta motif of under 10 highly homologous variants.

These receptors' targets are unknown. TCRdb re-analysed the 5' RACE reads in MiXCR, keeping a single row per CDR3 protein. The sample holds around 94,000 distinct CDR3 sequences, roughly 8.5% seen once. The sample comprised blood, either unsorted or a sorted T cell fraction (not recorded which). These receptors all stem from a male donor with ankylosing spondylitis.

This chain connects TRBV10-3 to TRBJ1-1; D not resolved. Germline CDR1 reads ENHRY; CDR2 reads SYGVKD. The CDR3 runs 14 residues. Deletions cut 2 bases from V and 3 bases from J, with 10 bases between. CDR3 bases: TGTGCCATCAGTGAGAGACAAGGCTACACTGAAGCTTTCTTT. This sequence encodes CAISERQGYTEAFF.

The rearrangement uses TRBV12-3 or TRBV12-4 and TRBJ2-5; D gene ambiguous. Deletions cut 0 bases from V and 2 bases from J, with 7 bases between. CDR3 length: 14 residues. Here the CDR3 DNA reads TGTGCCAGCAGTTTAGCGAACCTTCAAGAGACCCAGTACTTC. Amino acid sequence: CASSLANLQETQYF.

This clonotype is a singleton in its sample. This chain uses TRBV7-6 with TRBJ2-2; D is possibly TRBD1 or TRBD2 (5 bases each). Trimming removed 3 bases at V and 6 bases at J, with 8 bases between. The CDR3 is 13 amino acids. CDR1 is SGHVS, CDR2 FNYEAQ, per germline. The CDR3 loop is CASSLGPSGELFF. CDR3 bases: TGTGCCAGCAGCTTGGGACCTTCCGGGGAGCTGTTTTTT.

The chain joins TRBV20-1 to TRBJ2-1, with D maybe TRBD1 (6 bases). CDR3 length: 14 residues. V was pared by 6 bases and J by 5 bases, with 17 bases between. Germline loops: CDR1 DFQATT, CDR2 SNEGSKA (reference sequence). The CDR3 DNA reads TGCAGTGCCGCGGCAGGGGAAGAAAACAATGAGCAGTTCTTC. This translates into CSAAAGEENNEQFF.

The chain has TRBV6-5 and TRBJ2-2; either TRBD1 or TRBD2 may supply D (5 bases each). This CDR3 is 17 amino acids long. Between the trimmed V and J ends, which lost 0 bases and 4 bases, there was a span of 15 bases. CDR1 and CDR2 from the germline V gene are MNHEY and SVGAGI. The CDR3 sequence: CASSYSSGTLTTGELFF. In DNA, the CDR3 is TGTGCCAGCAGTTACTCATCCGGGACGCTAACCACCGGGGAGCTGTTTTTT.

This chain joins TRBV5-5 and TRBJ1-2, with 10 bases matching TRBD1. The CDR3 loop spans 16 amino acids. Trimming removed 2 bases from V and 6 bases from J; junction bases left unmatched: 10. CDR1 and CDR2 (germline): SGHKS, YYEKEE (reference sequence). The CDR3 bases are TGTGCCAGCAGCTTACTGACAGGGGGCGGTAAGGATGGCTACACCTTC. Residues: CASSLLTGGGKDGYTF.

This rearrangement joins TRBV2 to TRBJ2-2; no clear D. In germline, CDR1 is SNHLY, CDR2 FYNNEI. Trimming stripped 10 bases from V and 1 base from J, with 4 bases between. The length of the CDR3 is 11 residues. DNA of the CDR3: TGTGCCATCCTGAACACCGGGGAGCTGTTTTTT. This gives the protein CAILNTGELFF. The full variable domain, completed using reference TRBV2 and TRBJ2-2, is EPEVTQTPSHQVTQMGQEVILRCVPISNHLYFYWYRQILGQKVEFLVSFYNNEISEKSEIFDDQFSVERPDGSNFTLKIRSTKLEDSAMYFCAILNTGELFFGEGSRLTVL.

This clonotype was picked up a small number of times. The chain couples TRBV27 to TRBJ1-5, with 8 bases fitting TRBD1. The CDR3 covers 14 residues. V dropped 6 bases and J dropped 5; count of bases not matched to a gene: 6. CDR1 and CDR2 from the germline V gene are MNHEY and SMNVEV (reference sequence). CDR3 sequence reads: CASSPGTGHQPQHF. In DNA form, the CDR3 reads TGTGCCAGCAGCCCAGGGACAGGCCATCAGCCCCAGCATTTT.

This clonotype was recorded a few times. The V and J genes are TRBV7-8 and TRBJ2-1; D call uncertain. Trimming stripped 5 bases from V and 10 bases from J, with 9 bases between. The CDR3 consists of 11 residues. From germline, CDR1 is SGHVS and CDR2 FQNEAQ. CDR3: CASSPVTEQFF. As DNA, the CDR3 is TGTGCCAGCAGCCCGGTTACGGAGCAGTTCTTC.

This clonotype was counted between two and nine times. The chain uses TRBV15 and TRBJ2-2; 7 nucleotides align to TRBD1. The germline V gene has CDR1 LNHNV and CDR2 YYDKDF (reference sequence). V shed 9 bases and J 6 bases; nucleotides not matched to a gene: 7. CDR3 length: 13 residues. CDR3 region: CATGQRSPGELFF. DNA for the CDR3: TGTGCCACGGGACAGAGGTCGCCCGGGGAGCTGTTTTTT. The whole variable domain, remainder taken from reference TRBV15 and TRBJ2-2, is DAMVIQNPRYQVTQFGKPVTLSCSQTLNHNVMYWYQQKSSQAPKLLFHYYDKDFNNEADTPDNFQSRRPNTSFCFLDIRSPGLGDTAMYLCATGQRSPGELFFGEGSRLTVL.

There are many counts of this clonotype. The gene calls are TRBV15 and TRBJ2-2; D perhaps matches TRBD2 (5 bases). CDR1 and CDR2 from the germline V gene are LNHNV and YYDKDF (reference sequence). This CDR3 has 15 amino acids. V gave up 0 bases and J gave up 7 bases, with 12 bases separating them. CDR3 sequence reads: CATSRETQAGGELFF. The CDR3 region has the DNA TGTGCCACCAGCAGAGAAACCCAGGCGGGCGGGGAGCTGTTTTTT.

There are a few counts of this clonotype. This sequence joins TRBV15 and TRBJ2-7; tentative D call: TRBD2 (5 bases). The CDR3 has 13 residues. Between the trimmed V and J ends, which lost 5 bases and 6 bases, there was a span of 14 bases. Per the germline V gene, CDR1 is LNHNV and CDR2 is YYDKDF (reference sequence). This CDR3 is CATSPNTRREQYV. In nucleotides, the CDR3 is TGTGCCACCAGCCCGAACACTAGGCGCGAGCAGTACGTC.

The chain has TRBV15 and TRBJ1-1; D is ambiguous. Per the germline V gene, CDR1 is LNHNV and CDR2 is YYDKDF (reference sequence). The V and J ends lost 0 bases and 5 bases respectively, with 19 bases between them. The CDR3 is 17 amino acids. CDR3 DNA sequence: TGTGCCACCAGCAGAGATCTGGGCGGGCCGGCGGGGACTGAAGCTTTCTTT. The encoded protein is CATSRDLGGPAGTEAFF. Combining the CDR3 with reference TRBV15 and TRBJ1-1 gives the whole variable domain DAMVIQNPRYQVTQFGKPVTLSCSQTLNHNVMYWYQQKSSQAPKLLFHYYDKDFNNEADTPDNFQSRRPNTSFCFLDIRSPGLGDTAMYLCATSRDLGGPAGTEAFFGQGTRLTVV.

Only a few counts were recorded for this clonotype. This rearrangement joins TRBV7-9 to TRBJ2-5, with unresolved D. V was clipped by 7 bases and J by 5 bases, with 14 bases between them. The CDR3 spans 13 residues. In germline, CDR1 is SEHNR, CDR2 FQNEAQ (reference sequence). CDR3 nucleotide sequence: TGTGCCAGCATCCAGTCCAGGACCGAGACCCAGTACTTC. As protein: CASIQSRTETQYF.

This clonotype has at least ten counts. V usage is TRBV27 and J usage is TRBJ1-5; D perhaps matches TRBD1 (5 bases). V lost 2 bases to trimming and J lost 4 bases, with 12 bases between them. CDR3 length: 15 amino acids. From germline, CDR1 is MNHEY and CDR2 SMNVEV (reference sequence). CDR3 loop: CASSLTGRANQPQHF. The CDR3 DNA reads as TGTGCCAGCAGTTTAACGGGCAGGGCTAATCAGCCCCAGCATTTT.

This clonotype was counted only a few times. The V gene is TRBV7-9, the J gene TRBJ2-1; 7 bases align to TRBD2. The CDR3 runs 15 residues. V shed 5 bases, J shed 7 bases, and the junction held 11 bases outside the gene matches. Germline loops: CDR1 SEHNR, CDR2 FQNEAQ (reference sequence). In nucleotides, the CDR3 is TGTGCCAGCAGCCCCTACCCTAGCGGCGGGAATGAGCAGTTCTTC. Amino acid sequence: CASSPYPSGGNEQFF. The full variable domain, in which reference TRBV7-9 and TRBJ2-1 provide the parts outside the CDR3, is DTGVSQNPRHKITKRGQNVTFRCDPISEHNRLYWYRQTLGQGPEFLTYFQNEAQLEKSRLLSDRFSAERPKGSFSTLEIQRTEQGDSAMYLCASSPYPSGGNEQFFGPGTRLTVL.

This chain joins TRBV11-3 and TRBJ2-3, with a weak D call TRBD1 (5 bases). There are 17 residues in the CDR3. With 5 bases removed from V and 2 bases from J, the gap between germline ends came to 20 bases. The germline V gene has CDR1 SGHNT and CDR2 YENEEA. CDR3 coding DNA: TGTGCCAGCAGCCAGGGTGGGGCGGAGAGAGTCACAGATACGCAGTATTTT. It codes for CASSQGGAERVTDTQYF.

Ten or more counts support this clonotype. The chain links TRBV24-1 to TRBJ2-1; the D gene is possibly TRBD1 (5 bases). V was cut by 3 bases and J by 6 bases, with 11 bases left in between. Germline loops: CDR1 KGHDR, CDR2 SFDVKD. The CDR3 has 14 residues. The CDR3 bases are TGTGCCACCAGTGATGTTGGACACCCCAATGAGCAGTTCTTC. It yields the protein CATSDVGHPNEQFF.

V is TRBV10-2 and J is TRBJ2-5; D unresolved. This CDR3 has 12 residues. The V and J ends lost 4 bases and 5 bases respectively, with 8 bases between them. Germline CDR1 and CDR2: WSHSY and SAAADI. The CDR3 nucleotides read TGCGCCAGCAGTGTCCTGAGGGAGACCCAGTACTTC. Encoded protein: CASSVLRETQYF.